This T cell receptor beta chain was sequenced during a study of vaccination effects on CD4 cells after COVID-19. About the research overall: Cultures of a few million PBMC per well contained 8 to 10 IU/ml IL-2 plus 10 ug/ml peptides. Study outcomes and limitations: Long after vaccination, the clones induced by infection and by vaccine shrank markedly in size.

With respect to this clone: Antigen unknown.

Trimming cost V 0 bases and J 10 bases, with 9 bases left between them. Germline V gene lookup returns CDR1 GTSNPN and CDR2 SVGIG (reference sequence). The length of the CDR3 is 11 residues. Culturing for about 10 days preceded CD4+ T cell isolation. Two doses of BNT162b2 or mRNA-1273 vaccine were administered to participants. Produced via immunoSEQ multiplex PCR; TCRdb's table is partial and in-frame only. The sample shows tens of thousands of clones, around 80% of them seen only once. The J gene is TRBJ1-1, the V gene TRBV30; possibly TRBD1 for D (5 bases). This receptor was taken from a human donor who received a COVID-19 vaccine. Sequenced here: CD4+ T cells from PBMCs cultured without peptide, sampled after COVID-19 vaccination. CDR3 DNA: TGTGCCTGGAGTGTCAGGGTGGGAGCTTTCTTT. It codes for CAWSVRVGAFF.